Described below is a single T cell receptor (beta chain) sequence and its context. Its antigen remains unknown. These data belong to a study of beta chain features in type 1 diabetes. Study-wide results and caveats: Moderate but significant shortening of TCRB CDR3s was recorded in all four CD4+ subsets from Type 1 diabetes patients. Compared with healthy donors, patients appeared to share more similar naive, central memory and regulatory TCRB repertoires.

What was sequenced were expressed TCRB transcripts, since all of the isolated RNA had been reverse transcribed. Only in-frame clones appear in the TCRdb table, and some are missing; sequencing was by immunoSEQ multiplex PCR. Of 250,000 to 350,000 clones listed, roughly an eighth are singletons. Sequencing was carried out using naive CD4+ T cells from blood. This TCR came from a man aged 25-40 years with type 1 diabetes.

CDR3 residues: CASSQGQGNYGYTF. For the CDR3, the DNA is TGTGCCAGCTCACAGGGACAGGGAAACTATGGCTACACCTTC. The V call is TRBV18, the J call TRBJ1-2; 9 bases align to TRBD1. With 4 bases clipped from V and 2 bases from J, the junction kept 2 bases outside the gene matches. The CDR3 is 14 amino acids. CDR1 and CDR2 from the germline V gene are KGHSH and LQKENI.